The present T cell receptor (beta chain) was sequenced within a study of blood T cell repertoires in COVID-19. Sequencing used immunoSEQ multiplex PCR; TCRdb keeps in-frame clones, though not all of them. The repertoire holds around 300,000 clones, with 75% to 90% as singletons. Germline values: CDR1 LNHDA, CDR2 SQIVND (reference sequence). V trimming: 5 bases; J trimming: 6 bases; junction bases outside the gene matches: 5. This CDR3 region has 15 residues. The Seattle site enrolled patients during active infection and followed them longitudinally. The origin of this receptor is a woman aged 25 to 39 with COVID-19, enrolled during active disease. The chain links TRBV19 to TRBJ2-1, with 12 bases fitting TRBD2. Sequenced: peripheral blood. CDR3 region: CASSLGLAGSNEQFF. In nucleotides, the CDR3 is TGTGCCAGTAGTTTAGGACTAGCGGGGTCCAATGAGCAGTTCTTC.